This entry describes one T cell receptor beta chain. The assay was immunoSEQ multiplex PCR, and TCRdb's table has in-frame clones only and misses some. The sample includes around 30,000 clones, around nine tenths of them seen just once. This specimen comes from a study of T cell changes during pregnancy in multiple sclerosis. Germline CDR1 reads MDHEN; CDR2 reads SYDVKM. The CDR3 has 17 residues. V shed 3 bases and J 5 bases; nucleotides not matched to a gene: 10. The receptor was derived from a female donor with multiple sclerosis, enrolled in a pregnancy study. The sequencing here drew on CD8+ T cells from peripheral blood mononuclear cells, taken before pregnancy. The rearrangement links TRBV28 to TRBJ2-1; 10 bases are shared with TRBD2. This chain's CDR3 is CASSFPSLAGVDNEQFF. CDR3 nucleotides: TGTGCCAGCAGTTTCCCAAGTCTAGCGGGAGTTGACAATGAGCAGTTCTTC.